These T cell receptor beta chains were read from a single sample in a study of OX40 agonist ivuxolimab in advanced cancers. This table comes from immunoSEQ multiplex PCR, and its TCRdb copy is limited to in-frame clones, with some not included. The sample has tens of thousands of clones, roughly 80% seen once. Sequencing was performed on CD4+ or CD8+ T cells sorted from blood, taken in a trial of the OX40 agonist ivuxolimab. The source is an adult with an advanced solid tumor such as melanoma, head and neck, liver or kidney cancer. Each CDR3 is given with its conserved first and last residue. D genes are given only for firm matches. The size field is filled for only some rows; it gives once, few, many or a size class.

d_gene	abundance	v_gene	j_gene	CDR3nt	CDR3aa
-	-	TRBV29-1	TRBJ1-3	TGCAGCGTGACAAGGAGCTCTGGAAACACCATATATTTT	CSVTRSSGNTIYF
-	-	TRBV7-9	TRBJ1-5	TGTGCCAGCAGCTTGGGGGTAGGCAATCAGCCCCAGCATTTT	CASSLGVGNQPQHF
-	-	TRBV19	TRBJ1-5	TGTGCCAGTAGTATTACGGGGGGCTGGGGGCAGCCCCAGCATTTT	CASSITGGWGQPQHF
-	-	TRBV19	TRBJ1-1	TGTGCCAGTAGTATAAGGAACACTGAAGCTTTCTTT	CASSIRNTEAFF
-	-	TRBV11-2	TRBJ2-2	TGTGCCAGCAGCTTATATGCAGGGTTGAACACCGGGGAGCTGTTTTTT	CASSLYAGLNTGELFF
-	-	TRBV10-2	TRBJ1-6	TGCGCCAGCAGTGAGGGGACTCTAATTTCACCCCTCCACTTT	CASSEGTLISPLHF
TRBD1	-	TRBV28	TRBJ1-6	TGTGCCAGCAGTTTTGGGGCAGGGGGTCTCAATTCACCCCTCCACTTT	CASSFGAGGLNSPLHF
TRBD2	-	TRBV5-6	TRBJ2-5	TGTGCCAGCAGCTTTGGTCTAGCGGATCAAGAGACCCAGTACTTC	CASSFGLADQETQYF
TRBD1	-	TRBV10-3	TRBJ1-1	TGTGCCACCCAATCGGACAGGGCCAACACTGAAGCTTTCTTT	CATQSDRANTEAFF
-	once	TRBV4-1	TRBJ1-3	TGCGCCAGCAGCCGTCCCGGGTCTGGAAACACCATATATTTT	CASSRPGSGNTIYF
-	-	TRBV18	TRBJ2-1	TGTGCCAGCTCACCTTCCCATGGGGATGAGCAGTTCTTC	CASSPSHGDEQFF
-	once	TRBV13	TRBJ1-1	TGTGCCAGCAGCTTAGAACAGGGCTTACTAAGGAACACTGAAGCTTTCTTT	CASSLEQGLLRNTEAFF
TRBD1	-	TRBV6-6	TRBJ2-1	TGTGCCAGCAGTTACCCGGGACAGGGGGTAAATGAGCAGTTCTTC	CASSYPGQGVNEQFF
-	-	TRBV11-3	TRBJ2-7	TGTGCCAGCAGCGCCGGGACCTCCTACGAGCAGTACTTC	CASSAGTSYEQYF
TRBD2	-	TRBV18	TRBJ2-7	TGTGCCAGCTCACCAGACTTGAGCGGGGTGAAATACGAGCAGTACTTC	CASSPDLSGVKYEQYF
-	-	TRBV19	TRBJ1-2	TGTGCCAGTACCAAGGGACCGCTGGGCTATGGCTACACCTTC	CASTKGPLGYGYTF
TRBD1	-	TRBV19	TRBJ1-6	TGTGCCAGTTCCCTGGGGACAGCTATCAATTCACCCCTCCACTTT	CASSLGTAINSPLHF
TRBD1	-	TRBV29-1	TRBJ2-7	TGCAGCGTTAGCCCACGACAGGGGGCAGCCAACGAGCAGTACTTC	CSVSPRQGAANEQYF
TRBD1	medium-sized	TRBV6-1	TRBJ2-7	TGTGCCAGCACATCCGGGGACAGCTCCTACGAGCAGTACTTC	CASTSGDSSYEQYF
-	-	TRBV29-1	TRBJ1-5	TGCAGCGTTGCGGCGGACAGTAGCAATCAGCCCCAGCATTTT	CSVAADSSNQPQHF
TRBD1	-	TRBV27	TRBJ1-1	TGTGCCAGCAGTCCGGGACAGTGGGGGACTGAAGCTTTCTTT	CASSPGQWGTEAFF
TRBD1	-	TRBV19	TRBJ2-1	TGTGCCAGTAGAGAGGGGACAGACTACAATGAGCAGTTCTTC	CASREGTDYNEQFF
-	-	TRBV7-9	TRBJ2-5	TGTGCCAGCACCCGCGGGGTTGAGACCCAGTACTTC	CASTRGVETQYF
-	-	TRBV28	TRBJ2-7	TGTGCCAGCAGTTTATCAGTAACCACCTACGAGCAGTACTTC	CASSLSVTTYEQYF
-	-	TRBV6-4	TRBJ2-2	TGTGCCAGCAGTGAATCAGGGGGGACCGGGGAGCTGTTTTTT	CASSESGGTGELFF
-	few	TRBV5-8	TRBJ2-3	TGTGCCAGCAGCCGCCCGGGGGCCACAGATACGCAGTATTTT	CASSRPGATDTQYF
-	-	TRBV7-3	TRBJ2-5	TGTGCCAGCAGCTCCGGAGGGGAGACCCAGTACTTC	CASSSGGETQYF